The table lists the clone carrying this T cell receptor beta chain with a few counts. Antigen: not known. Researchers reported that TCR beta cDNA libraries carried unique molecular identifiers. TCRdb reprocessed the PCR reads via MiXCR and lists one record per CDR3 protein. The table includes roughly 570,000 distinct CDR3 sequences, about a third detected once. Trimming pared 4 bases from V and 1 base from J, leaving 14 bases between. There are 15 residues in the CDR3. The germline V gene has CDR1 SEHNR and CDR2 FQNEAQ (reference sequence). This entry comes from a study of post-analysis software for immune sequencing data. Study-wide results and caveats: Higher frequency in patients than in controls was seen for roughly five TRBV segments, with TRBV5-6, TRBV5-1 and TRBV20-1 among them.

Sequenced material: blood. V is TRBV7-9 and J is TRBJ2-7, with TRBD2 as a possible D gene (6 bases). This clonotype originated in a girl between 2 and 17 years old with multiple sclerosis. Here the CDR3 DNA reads TGTGCCAGCAGCTCGACTGGCGGGGATTCCTACGAGCAGTACTTC. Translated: CASSSTGGDSYEQYF.